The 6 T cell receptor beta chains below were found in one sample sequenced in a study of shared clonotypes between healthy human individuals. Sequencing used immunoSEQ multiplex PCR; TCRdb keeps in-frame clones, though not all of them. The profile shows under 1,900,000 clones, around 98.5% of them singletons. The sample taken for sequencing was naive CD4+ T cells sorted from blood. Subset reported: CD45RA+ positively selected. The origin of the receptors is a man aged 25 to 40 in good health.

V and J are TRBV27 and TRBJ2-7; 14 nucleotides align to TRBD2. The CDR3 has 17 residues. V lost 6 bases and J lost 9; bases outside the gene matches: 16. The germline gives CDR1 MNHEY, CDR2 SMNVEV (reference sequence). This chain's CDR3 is CASRGLAGDLVMGRQYF. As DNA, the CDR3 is TGTGCCAGCAGGGGACTAGCGGGAGACCTAGTTATGGGGCGGCAGTACTTC.

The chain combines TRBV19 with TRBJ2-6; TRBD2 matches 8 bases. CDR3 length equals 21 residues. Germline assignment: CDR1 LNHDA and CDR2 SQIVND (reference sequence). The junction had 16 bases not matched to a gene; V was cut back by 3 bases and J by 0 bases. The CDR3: CASSIRGVFSGISSGANVLTF. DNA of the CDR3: TGTGCCAGTAGTATCCGGGGGGTTTTTAGCGGGATATCCTCTGGGGCCAACGTCCTGACTTTC. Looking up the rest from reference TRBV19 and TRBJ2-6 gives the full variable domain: DGGITQSPKYLFRKEGQNVTLSCEQNLNHDAMYWYRQDPGQGLRLIYYSQIVNDFQKGDIAEGYSVSREKKESFPLTVTSAQKNPTAFYLCASSIRGVFSGISSGANVLTFGAGSRLTVL.

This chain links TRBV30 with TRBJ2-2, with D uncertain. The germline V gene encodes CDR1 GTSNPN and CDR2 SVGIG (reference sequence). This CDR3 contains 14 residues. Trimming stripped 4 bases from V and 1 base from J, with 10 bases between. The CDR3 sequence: CAWNAPGNTGELFF. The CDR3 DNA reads TGTGCCTGGAACGCCCCGGGGAACACCGGGGAGCTGTTTTTT.

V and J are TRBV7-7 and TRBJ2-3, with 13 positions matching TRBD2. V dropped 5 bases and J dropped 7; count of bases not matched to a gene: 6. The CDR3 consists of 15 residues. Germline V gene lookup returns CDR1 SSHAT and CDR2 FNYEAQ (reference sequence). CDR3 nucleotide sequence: TGTGCCAGCAGCCCCGGACTAGCGGGAGTACATACGCAGTATTTT. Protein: CASSPGLAGVHTQYF.

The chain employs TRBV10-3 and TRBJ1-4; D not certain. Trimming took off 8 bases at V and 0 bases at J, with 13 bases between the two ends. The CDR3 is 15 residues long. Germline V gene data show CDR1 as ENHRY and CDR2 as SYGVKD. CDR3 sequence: CAIADAAATNEKLFF. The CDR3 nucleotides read TGTGCCATCGCCGACGCGGCGGCAACTAATGAAAAACTGTTTTTT.

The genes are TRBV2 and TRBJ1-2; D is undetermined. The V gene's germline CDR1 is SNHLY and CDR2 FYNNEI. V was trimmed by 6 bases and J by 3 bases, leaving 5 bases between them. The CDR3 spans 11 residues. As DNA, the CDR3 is TGTGCCAGCAGGCGGGACTATGGCTACACCTTC. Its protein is CASRRDYGYTF.